This T cell receptor (beta chain) was found in a study of regulatory T cells in long-lasting Graves disease. iRepertoire HTBI primers and Arm-PCR of CDR3 regions built TCR beta libraries. MiXCR, run by TCRdb on the multiplex PCR reads, gives a single entry per CDR3 protein. Here the sample spans 550,000 or so distinct CDR3 sequences, about 12% being singletons. As for time point: newly diagnosed GD, antithyroid drugs for less than 3 months. The TCR library used RNA extracted from PBMCs. The patients included were those that came from an endocrinology department in Xi'an, China. The CDR3 has 15 residues. Germline trimming cut 6 bases from V and 2 bases from J; bases unmatched to any gene: 8. Separately, the same data were catalogued under a study of T cells in Graves' hyperthyroidism and ophthalmopathy. Turning to that study: Diagnosis of hyperthyroidism was new in patients aged 18 to 65, and its duration was under 2 months. Using the HTBI primer set, a first-round RT-PCR was run on the TCR CDR3.

This sample comprised peripheral blood mononuclear cells (PBMCs), obtained at new diagnosis, from a patient treated with antithyroid drugs. This receptor was taken from a woman in her twenties or thirties with Graves disease. The chain has TRBV12-3 or TRBV12-4 and TRBJ1-1, with 8 nucleotides matching TRBD1. CDR3 residues: CASREQGVINTEAFF. The CDR3 nucleotides are TGTGCCAGCAGAGAACAGGGGGTCATTAACACTGAAGCTTTCTTT.